This TCR beta chain was captured by sequencing in a study of beta chain features in type 1 diabetes. Study-level results: Compared to healthy donors, patients appeared to have naive, central memory and Treg TCRB repertoires that were more alike. Researchers report that Type 1 diabetes patients had moderately but significantly shorter TCRB CDR3s across all four CD4+ subsets.

With regard to this clone: Its antigen is unknown.

Expressed TCRB transcripts were sequenced after all isolated RNA was converted to cDNA. Some clones are missing from TCRdb's copy, which holds only in-frame ones; the method was immunoSEQ multiplex PCR. This table has under 800,000 clones, roughly a sixth appearing once. The material sequenced was naive CD4+ T cells from blood. This sequence originates from a man aged 18 to 35 in good health.

The CDR3 here is CASSPMGAQGYTF. As DNA, the CDR3 is TGTGCCAGCTCACCAATGGGGGCGCAAGGCTACACCTTC. This chain connects TRBV18 to TRBJ1-2; a weak D match, TRBD1 (6 bases). The V end lost 2 bases, the J end lost 8 bases, and 12 bases lay between the germline ends. Germline V gene sequence: CDR1 KGHSH, CDR2 LQKENI. This CDR3 is 13 amino acids long.